This T cell receptor beta chain appears in the sequencing data of a study of Ad26.COV2.S vaccination and SARS-CoV-2 variants. The germline V and J ends were trimmed by 2 bases and 1 base, with 15 bases remaining between them. Germline V gives CDR1 SGHRS, CDR2 YFSETQ. This CDR3 is built from 16 residues. This clone was counted once. Treatment described: roughly 19 received Ad26.COV2.S at low or high dose, single or two shots; roughly five received placebo; per-sample allocation not given. Samples were taken on day 63 after the first vaccine or placebo injection. Clones were sequenced by immunoSEQ multiplex PCR, and TCRdb holds only the in-frame ones, with some missing. The repertoire holds 450,000 to 550,000 clones, with roughly nine tenths as singletons.

Sequencing was performed on peripheral blood, taken in a trial of Ad26.COV2.S vaccine versus placebo. This chain joins TRBV5-1 and TRBJ1-1; perhaps TRBD1 as D (6 bases). This TCR came from a person aged 18-65 years who received the Ad26.COV2.S COVID-19 vaccine or a placebo. CDR3 residues: CASSFRRGRGNTEAFF. In nucleotides, the CDR3 is TGCGCCAGCAGCTTTCGCAGGGGTCGGGGGAACACTGAAGCTTTCTTT.